This TCR beta chain was captured in a study of cytotoxic CD8 clonotypes in ibrutinib-treated CLL. Study-wide background: The group held 11 relapsed/refractory and under 16 treatment-naive patients, with roughly 17 IGHV unmutated. Study-wide results and caveats: Having risen at ibrutinib response, clonality had fallen back toward baseline by progression. Public clonotypes proved infrequent, and on treatment they shrank or remained steady.

TCR beta libraries used around 2.2 micrograms of DNA from cryopreserved PBMCs. V lost 4 bases, J lost 0 bases, and 12 bases lay in between. In germline, CDR1 is LNHDA, CDR2 SQIVND (reference sequence). The CDR3 spans 16 residues. About this clone: Its antigen is not known.

The assay was immunoSEQ multiplex PCR, and TCRdb's table has in-frame clones only and misses some. The sample yields some 85,000 clones, around 77% seen once. The sequenced sample was PBMCs, obtained after 24 months of ibrutinib treatment. This sequence was found in a human donor with chronic lymphocytic leukemia. The chain combines TRBV19 with TRBJ1-4; D is possibly TRBD1 (5 bases). CDR3 bases: TGTGCCAGTAGTAGGAAAGGAGGGGCAACTAATGAAAAACTGTTTTTT. Translation: CASSRKGGATNEKLFF.